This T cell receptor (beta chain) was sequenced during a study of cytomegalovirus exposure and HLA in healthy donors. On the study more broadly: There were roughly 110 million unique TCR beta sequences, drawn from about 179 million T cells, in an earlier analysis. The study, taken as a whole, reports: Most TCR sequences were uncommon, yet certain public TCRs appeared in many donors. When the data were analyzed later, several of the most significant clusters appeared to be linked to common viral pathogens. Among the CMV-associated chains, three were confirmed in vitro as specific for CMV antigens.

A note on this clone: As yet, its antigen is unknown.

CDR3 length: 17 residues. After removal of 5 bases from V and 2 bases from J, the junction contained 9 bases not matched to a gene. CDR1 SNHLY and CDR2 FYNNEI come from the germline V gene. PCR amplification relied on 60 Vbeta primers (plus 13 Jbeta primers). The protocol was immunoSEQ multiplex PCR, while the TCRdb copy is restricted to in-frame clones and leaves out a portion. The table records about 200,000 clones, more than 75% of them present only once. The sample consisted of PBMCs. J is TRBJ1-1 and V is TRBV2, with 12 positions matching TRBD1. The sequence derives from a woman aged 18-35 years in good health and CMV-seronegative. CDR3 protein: CASSLDSGQGANTEAFF. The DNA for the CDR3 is TGTGCCAGCAGTTTAGACTCGGGACAGGGGGCAAACACTGAAGCTTTCTTT.